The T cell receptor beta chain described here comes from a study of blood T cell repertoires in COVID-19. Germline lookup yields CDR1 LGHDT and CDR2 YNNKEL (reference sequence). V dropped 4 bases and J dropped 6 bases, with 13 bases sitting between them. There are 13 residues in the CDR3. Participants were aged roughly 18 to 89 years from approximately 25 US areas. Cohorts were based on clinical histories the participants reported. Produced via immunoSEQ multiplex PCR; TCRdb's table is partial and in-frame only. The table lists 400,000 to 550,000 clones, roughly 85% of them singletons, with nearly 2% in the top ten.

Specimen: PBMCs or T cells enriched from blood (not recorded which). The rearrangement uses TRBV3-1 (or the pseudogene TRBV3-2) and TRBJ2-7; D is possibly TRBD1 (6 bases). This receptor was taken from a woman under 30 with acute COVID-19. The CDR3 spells CASSLGQFGEQYF. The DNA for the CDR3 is TGTGCCAGCAGCCTAGGACAGTTTGGCGAGCAGTACTTC.